This is a list of T cell receptor beta chains from one sample in a study of CD8 T cells in ankylosing spondylitis. MiXCR, run by TCRdb on the 5' RACE reads, gives a single entry per CDR3 protein. The sample has around 91,000 distinct CDR3 sequences; approximately 9.6% are singletons. The material sequenced was blood, either unsorted or a sorted T cell fraction (not recorded which). These receptors all stem from a male donor with ankylosing spondylitis. The CDR3 runs from the conserved cysteine through the conserved F or W. D genes are given only for firm matches. The size field is filled for only some rows; it gives once, few, many or a size class.

d_call j_call clone_size v_call cdr3_nt cdr3_aa
TRBD2 TRBJ2-1 . TRBV7-9 TGTGCCAGCAGCTTAGTAAAAGCGGGAAAGTACAATGAGCAGTTCTTC CASSLVKAGKYNEQFF
TRBD2 TRBJ2-1 . TRBV7-9 TGTGCCAGCAGCCCCTTCGGGGCGGGAGGCTACAATGAGCAGTTCTTC CASSPFGAGGYNEQFF
. TRBJ2-1 many TRBV12-3/TRBV12-4 TGTGCCAGCAGTTTATCAGCCGGGGCCTACAATGAGCAGTTCTTC CASSLSAGAYNEQFF
. TRBJ2-7 . TRBV9 TGTGCCAGCAGCGTAGAAACAGGGTTTCATTACGAGCAGTACTTC CASSVETGFHYEQYF
. TRBJ2-3 . TRBV2 TGTGCCAGCAGTGAAGGGCCTGGCACAGATACGCAGTATTTT CASSEGPGTDTQYF
TRBD1 TRBJ1-1 many TRBV4-1 TGCGCCAGCAGCCAAGAAGGACAGGTTGAAGCTTTCTTT CASSQEGQVEAFF
. TRBJ1-1 few TRBV21-1 TGTGCCAGTTCCGACAGGGGAAGGGACACTGAAGCTTTCTTT CASSDRGRDTEAFF
. TRBJ1-1 many TRBV7-9 TGTGCCAGCAGCTCGTCCCTTGAAGCTTTCTTT CASSSSLEAFF
TRBD2 TRBJ2-1 . TRBV12-3/TRBV12-4 TGTGCCAGCAGTTTACCGCCGGGGACTAGCGGGACGGATGAGCAGTTCTTC CASSLPPGTSGTDEQFF
. TRBJ2-1 many TRBV2 TGTGCCAGCAGTTCGGGGCCTTACAATGAGCAGTTCTTC CASSSGPYNEQFF
TRBD1 TRBJ1-1 many TRBV29-1 TGCAGCGTTGAAGAAGGGACAGGGAACACTGAAGCTTTCTTT CSVEEGTGNTEAFF
TRBD2 TRBJ2-1 few TRBV6-2/TRBV6-3 TGTGCCAGCAGCTTACTAGCGGGAGAGGGCAATGAGCAGTTCTTC CASSLLAGEGNEQFF
TRBD1 TRBJ1-1 . TRBV14 TGTGCCAGCAGCTCCCGGGACAGGGGATTCGGAGCTTTCTTT CASSSRDRGFGAFF
TRBD1 TRBJ1-2 . TRBV6-1 TGTGCCAGCAGCCCCGACAGGGATAACTATGGCTACACCTTC CASSPDRDNYGYTF
TRBD2 TRBJ2-5 many TRBV2 TGTGCCAGCAGTGAAGCTAGGCTAGCGGACCAAGAGACCCAGTACTTC CASSEARLADQETQYF
. TRBJ1-2 few TRBV7-9 TGTGCCAGCAGCCCGGAGAAGGACTATGGCTACACCTTC CASSPEKDYGYTF
. TRBJ1-1 few TRBV19 TGTGCCAGTAGTAACAAGGACACTGAAGCTTTCTTT CASSNKDTEAFF
. TRBJ2-1 . TRBV29-1 TGCAGCGTTGAAATATCTAGCACTGAGCAGTTCTTC CSVEISSTEQFF
. TRBJ1-5 . TRBV7-8 TGTGCCAGCAGCTTAGACAGGCCAGGAAATCAGCCCCAGCATTTT CASSLDRPGNQPQHF
TRBD1 TRBJ1-1 . TRBV5-8 TGTGCCAGCAGCCCCGGACAGGGAGAGACTGAAGCTTTCTTT CASSPGQGETEAFF
. TRBJ1-1 few TRBV5-1 TGCGCCAGCAGCTTGACAGGGTTGGGCACTGAAGCTTTCTTT CASSLTGLGTEAFF
. TRBJ2-1 many TRBV27 TGTGCCAGCAGTTGGGGACTCCAGGACAATGAGCAGTTCTTC CASSWGLQDNEQFF
. TRBJ2-1 few TRBV3-1 TGTGCCAGCAGGGAGACGGGGAATGAGCAGTTCTTC CASRETGNEQFF
. TRBJ1-2 few TRBV20-1 TGCAGTGTTCCCGTCAGGGTGTATGGCTACACCTTC CSVPVRVYGYTF
TRBD1 TRBJ2-4 . TRBV24-1 TGTGCCACCAGTGATCCCCGACAGGGGGAGAACATTCAGTACTTC CATSDPRQGENIQYF
TRBD1 TRBJ1-5 many TRBV7-9 TGTGCCAGCAGCTCGGGCGGGACAGCTGATCAGCCCCAGCATTTT CASSSGGTADQPQHF
. TRBJ1-6 many TRBV12-3/TRBV12-4 TGTGCCAGCAGTGTCCAAGGGGGGACAACGGGGACACCCCTCCACTTT CASSVQGGTTGTPLHF
. TRBJ2-1 . TRBV27 TGTGCCACTAGGGACAACTCCTACAATGAGCAGTTCTTC CATRDNSYNEQFF
. TRBJ2-1 . TRBV7-2 TGTGCCAGCAGCTTAGTTGCGGGTGACAGTTACAATGAGCAGTTCTTC CASSLVAGDSYNEQFF
. TRBJ2-4 many TRBV20-1 TGCAGTGCTAGAAGTAGGCAGGGGCCGGACATTCAGTACTTC CSARSRQGPDIQYF
. TRBJ2-1 . TRBV24-1 TGTGCCACCAGTGATTTGGAGGGGTTCAATGAGCAGTTCTTC CATSDLEGFNEQFF
. TRBJ2-2 many TRBV11-2 TGTGCCAGCAGCCCACCGACCGGGGAGCTGTTTTTT CASSPPTGELFF
. TRBJ1-1 . TRBV29-1 TGCAGCCTGACCTCAGGGGAAAAGGGGACTGAAGCTTTCTTT CSLTSGEKGTEAFF
TRBD2 TRBJ2-3 many TRBV29-1 TGCAGCGTGGCCGGGACTACCGTAGAGGCACAGGATACGCAGTATTTT CSVAGTTVEAQDTQYF
TRBD2 TRBJ2-1 . TRBV3-1 TGTGCCAGCAGCCTTTCCGGGACTAGCGGCAATGAGCAGTTCTTC CASSLSGTSGNEQFF
TRBD1 TRBJ2-1 . TRBV7-7 TGTGCCAGCAGCTTTAAGGCGAGAGTTCGGGACAGGGGCCATGATGAGCAGTTCTTC CASSFKARVRDRGHDEQFF
TRBD2 TRBJ2-2 . TRBV7-9 TGTGCCAGCAGATACCGACTAGCGGGAGGCAGCACCGGGGAGCTGTTTTTT CASRYRLAGGSTGELFF
. TRBJ2-3 . TRBV18 TGTGCCAGCTCACCAACTGACACAGATACGCAGTATTTT CASSPTDTDTQYF
TRBD2 TRBJ2-1 few TRBV11-2 TGTGCCAGCAGCATTAGCGGGAGTGCCCACAATGAGCAGTTCTTC CASSISGSAHNEQFF
. TRBJ2-7 many TRBV7-9 TGTGCCAGCAGCTGGACCTCCGGGACGGGCTACGAGCAGTACTTC CASSWTSGTGYEQYF
TRBD1 TRBJ2-1 many TRBV27 TGTGCCACCATTCATGGGACAGAGACTTACAATGAGCAGTTCTTC CATIHGTETYNEQFF
. TRBJ2-3 many TRBV29-1 TGCAGCGTTCCCCTGGCGGGGGCTTTGGATACGCAGTATTTT CSVPLAGALDTQYF
TRBD2 TRBJ2-1 once TRBV7-2 TGTGCCAGCAGCTTAGTACCAGCGGGAGGGCGGAATGAGCAGTTCTTC CASSLVPAGGRNEQFF
TRBD2 TRBJ2-1 few TRBV3-1 TGTGCCAGCAGCCAAGACAATGCCGTAGCGGGAGTCGACTACAATGAGCAGTTCTTC CASSQDNAVAGVDYNEQFF
TRBD1 TRBJ2-5 many TRBV27 TGTGCCAGCAGTTCCTTACCCGACAGGGAGGAGACCCAGTACTTC CASSSLPDREETQYF
. TRBJ2-4 many TRBV10-2 TGCGCCAGCACCACGGGTCTAGACTTGAAAAACATTCAGTACTTC CASTTGLDLKNIQYF
. TRBJ2-3 few TRBV24-1 TGTGCCACCAGTGATTTGTCCGGGGGCGAGGATACGCAGTATTTT CATSDLSGGEDTQYF
TRBD2 TRBJ2-3 many TRBV12-3/TRBV12-4 TGTGCCAGCACGCAACCGACTAGCGGGACAGATACGCAGTATTTT CASTQPTSGTDTQYF
. TRBJ2-2 few TRBV24-1 TGTGCCACCAGTGCCGACACCGGGGAGCTGTTTTTT CATSADTGELFF
TRBD2 TRBJ2-7 . TRBV20-1 TGCAGTGCTGAGTCTAGCGGGACTTACGAGCAGTACTTC CSAESSGTYEQYF